A single sample is the source of the 6 T cell receptor beta chains below, sequenced in a study of response to subunit inactivated influenza vaccine. TCRdb re-called the RT-PCR reads through MiXCR, storing one row per CDR3 protein. This table holds under 550,000 distinct CDR3 sequences, under 9% found once. Sample: PBMCs from blood, taken roughly 24 months after vaccination. The receptors were gathered from a man in his fifties or sixties who received an inactivated influenza vaccine.

J is TRBJ2-3 and V is TRBV5-1, with D uncertain. With 5 bases removed from V and 2 bases from J, the gap between germline ends came to 15 bases. From germline, CDR1 is SGHRS and CDR2 YFSETQ. CDR3 size: 15 residues. The chain's CDR3 is CASSQVSSNTDTQYF. CDR3 nucleotides: TGCGCCAGCAGTCAGGTTTCGTCCAACACAGATACGCAGTATTTT.

This clonotype was found a few times. The chain employs TRBV11-2 and TRBJ2-2, with no clear D. Germline V CDR1 and CDR2: SGHAT, FQNNGV. The CDR3 is 14 amino acids. The V and J ends lost 5 bases and 7 bases respectively, with 14 bases between them. The CDR3 region has the DNA TGTGCCAGCAGCCCACGTATGACGGACGGGGAGCTGTTTTTT. Translated, it gives CASSPRMTDGELFF. The variable domain in full, completed from reference TRBV11-2 and TRBJ2-2, reads EAGVAQSPRYKIIEKRQSVAFWCNPISGHATLYWYQQILGQGPKLLIQFQNNGVVDDSQLPKDRFSAERLKGVDSTLKIQPAKLEDSAVYLCASSPRMTDGELFFGEGSRLTVL.

At least ten counts were recorded for this clonotype. This chain joins TRBV20-1 and TRBJ1-4; D unclear. This CDR3 contains 14 residues. V gave up 7 bases and J gave up 8 bases, with 20 bases separating them. Germline V gene data show CDR1 as DFQATT and CDR2 as SNEGSKA (reference sequence). CDR3 bases: TGCAGTGGCCGTGACTCGTCCGCATTGGAAAAACTGTTTTTT. This encodes CSGRDSSALEKLFF.

The chain is built from TRBV29-1 and TRBJ2-3, with D uncertain. From germline, CDR1 is SQVTM and CDR2 ANQGSEA. There are 10 residues in the CDR3. Between the trimmed V and J ends, which lost 7 bases and 6 bases, there was a span of 8 bases. The CDR3 DNA follows: TGCAGCGCCAGTTTGGATACGCAGTATTTT. It translates to CSASLDTQYF.

This clonotype was detected only a few times. V usage is TRBV5-5 and J usage is TRBJ2-2; the D is unclear. CDR1 is SGHKS and CDR2 is YYEKEE in the germline V gene (reference sequence). This CDR3 region has 16 residues. Trimming shortened V by 0 bases and J by 1 base, and 10 bases separated the two germline ends. CDR3 residues: CASSLGPTMNTGELFF. For the CDR3, the DNA is TGTGCCAGCAGCTTGGGGCCAACTATGAACACCGGGGAGCTGTTTTTT.

This clonotype was observed a handful of times. The J gene is TRBJ2-7, the V gene TRBV5-1, with 9 bases that match TRBD1. The CDR3 totals 15 residues. CDR1 is SGHRS and CDR2 is YFSETQ in the germline V gene. V lost 1 base, J lost 5 bases, and 7 bases stayed unmatched. As DNA, the CDR3 is TGCGCCAGCAGCTTGCGGGGACAGGGCAGCCACGAGCAGTACTTC. Protein product: CASSLRGQGSHEQYF. Full variable domain (outside the CDR3, taken from reference TRBV5-1 and TRBJ2-7): KAGVTQTPRYLIKTRGQQVTLSCSPISGHRSVSWYQQTPGQGLQFLFEYFSETQRNKGNFPGRFSGRQFSNSRSEMNVSTLELGDSALYLCASSLRGQGSHEQYFGPGTRLTVT.